These T cell receptor beta chains were read from a single sample in a study of control samples from healthy donors and cancer patients. Only in-frame clones appear in the TCRdb table, and some are missing; sequencing was by immunoSEQ multiplex PCR. Among some 140,000 clones, approximately 94% were seen once, and the ten largest hold 4.5% to 6%. The sequenced sample consisted of blood. These receptors all stem from a man in his forties or fifties in good health. Each CDR3 is given with its conserved first and last residue. The D gene is left open where the match is weak. The listing skips clone size in some rows; elsewhere it reads once, few, many or a size class.

v_gene: TRBV7-9; j_gene: TRBJ1-4; d_gene: TRBD1; abundance: NA; CDR3nt: TGTGCCAGCAGCTTGACAGGGTTCGAAAAACTGTTTTTT; CDR3aa: CASSLTGFEKLFF
v_gene: TRBV7-9; j_gene: TRBJ2-1; d_gene: TRBD1; abundance: once; CDR3nt: TGTGCCAGCAGCTCGGCGGGACAGGCTTCCAATGAGCAGTTCTTC; CDR3aa: CASSSAGQASNEQFF
v_gene: TRBV19; j_gene: TRBJ1-1; d_gene: NA; abundance: NA; CDR3nt: TGTGCCAGTACTCGCCCGGGACAACCAAACCGGAACACTGAAGCTTTCTTT; CDR3aa: CASTRPGQPNRNTEAFF
v_gene: TRBV7-8; j_gene: TRBJ1-6; d_gene: NA; abundance: NA; CDR3nt: TGTGCCAGCAGCTTAGGGGCGGGGGCGAGGGATTCACCCCTCCACTTT; CDR3aa: CASSLGAGARDSPLHF
v_gene: TRBV6-2/TRBV6-3; j_gene: TRBJ2-3; d_gene: TRBD1; abundance: NA; CDR3nt: TGTGCCAGCAGTTACCCCCGGACAGGCAGTTGGGGTAGCACAGATACGCAGTATTTT; CDR3aa: CASSYPRTGSWGSTDTQYF
v_gene: TRBV4-1; j_gene: TRBJ2-7; d_gene: TRBD1; abundance: NA; CDR3nt: TGCGCCAGCAGCTCAGGGACAGACAGCTCCTACGAGCAGTACTTC; CDR3aa: CASSSGTDSSYEQYF
v_gene: TRBV6-5; j_gene: TRBJ1-4; d_gene: TRBD1; abundance: NA; CDR3nt: TGTGCCAGCACCCGGGACAGGGGTAATGAAAAACTGTTTTTT; CDR3aa: CASTRDRGNEKLFF
v_gene: TRBV6-5; j_gene: TRBJ1-3; d_gene: NA; abundance: NA; CDR3nt: TGTGCCTCCGGGAGGACTGGAAACACCATATATTTT; CDR3aa: CASGRTGNTIYF
v_gene: TRBV12-5; j_gene: TRBJ1-2; d_gene: NA; abundance: NA; CDR3nt: TGTGCTAGTGGTTCATACGGCGGGAGAGATGGCTACACCTTC; CDR3aa: CASGSYGGRDGYTF
v_gene: TRBV21-1; j_gene: TRBJ2-3; d_gene: NA; abundance: NA; CDR3nt: TGTGCCAGCAGCCACCCCTACCGACTAGCGGGGGACACAGATACGCAGTATTTT; CDR3aa: CASSHPYRLAGDTDTQYF
v_gene: TRBV19; j_gene: TRBJ1-3; d_gene: TRBD1; abundance: NA; CDR3nt: TGTGCCAGTAGTACGAAGGGGGCCTCTGGAAACACCATATATTTT; CDR3aa: CASSTKGASGNTIYF
v_gene: TRBV3-1/TRBV3-2; j_gene: TRBJ2-3; d_gene: TRBD2; abundance: NA; CDR3nt: TGTGCCAGCAGCCGAGGGTGGACTAGCGGTAACACAGATACGCAGTATTTT; CDR3aa: CASSRGWTSGNTDTQYF
v_gene: TRBV5-5; j_gene: TRBJ1-6; d_gene: NA; abundance: NA; CDR3nt: TGTGCCAGCAGCTTAGGCGGCGCAAGAAATTCACCCCTCCACTTT; CDR3aa: CASSLGGARNSPLHF
v_gene: TRBV3-1/TRBV3-2; j_gene: TRBJ1-1; d_gene: TRBD1; abundance: NA; CDR3nt: TGTGCCAGCAGCCACACGGACAGGGGAATAAGGGCTTTCTTT; CDR3aa: CASSHTDRGIRAFF
v_gene: TRBV18; j_gene: TRBJ1-2; d_gene: TRBD1; abundance: NA; CDR3nt: TGTGCCAGCTCTCCAAGTCCGGGACAGCGGAGGGATGGCTACACCTTC; CDR3aa: CASSPSPGQRRDGYTF
v_gene: TRBV6-6; j_gene: TRBJ1-1; d_gene: TRBD1; abundance: NA; CDR3nt: TGTGCCAGCAGTCATCGACAGGGGAACACTGAAGCTTTCTTT; CDR3aa: CASSHRQGNTEAFF
v_gene: TRBV12-3/TRBV12-4; j_gene: TRBJ2-7; d_gene: NA; abundance: NA; CDR3nt: TGTGCCAGCAGTTTCGCCCAGTATTACGAGCAGTACTTC; CDR3aa: CASSFAQYYEQYF
v_gene: TRBV30; j_gene: TRBJ1-5; d_gene: NA; abundance: NA; CDR3nt: TGTGCCTGGAGCCAGGGCGGCAATCAGCCCCAGCATTTT; CDR3aa: CAWSQGGNQPQHF
v_gene: TRBV10-2; j_gene: TRBJ1-1; d_gene: NA; abundance: NA; CDR3nt: TGCGCCAGCAGTGGAGCTCGGAGGGACACTGAAGCTTTCTTT; CDR3aa: CASSGARRDTEAFF
v_gene: TRBV24-1; j_gene: TRBJ2-3; d_gene: NA; abundance: NA; CDR3nt: TGTGCCACCAGTGATCCGGGGGGCTCCACAGATACGCAGTATTTT; CDR3aa: CATSDPGGSTDTQYF
v_gene: TRBV28; j_gene: TRBJ2-3; d_gene: NA; abundance: few; CDR3nt: TGTGCCGGCCGCCCCACAGATACGCAGTATTTT; CDR3aa: CAGRPTDTQYF
v_gene: TRBV20-1; j_gene: TRBJ1-2; d_gene: NA; abundance: NA; CDR3nt: TGCAGTGCCCCCACCCAGGGGCCCCGCACCTTC; CDR3aa: CSAPTQGPRTF
v_gene: TRBV21-1; j_gene: TRBJ1-5; d_gene: NA; abundance: NA; CDR3nt: TGTGCCAGCAGCCGCAGGGACAGCCTACCAGATCAGCCCCAGCATTTT; CDR3aa: CASSRRDSLPDQPQHF
v_gene: TRBV11-2; j_gene: TRBJ1-4; d_gene: NA; abundance: NA; CDR3nt: TGTGCCAGCAGCTTAGACATCTCGGGGCGAAAACTGTTTTTT; CDR3aa: CASSLDISGRKLFF
v_gene: TRBV11-2; j_gene: TRBJ2-7; d_gene: TRBD2; abundance: NA; CDR3nt: TGTGCCAGCAGCTTTTCAACCCTAGGACTAGCCGCTCACGAGCAGTACTTC; CDR3aa: CASSFSTLGLAAHEQYF
v_gene: TRBV2; j_gene: TRBJ1-2; d_gene: NA; abundance: NA; CDR3nt: TGTGCCAGCTCGGACACCTCCAACTATGGCTACACCTTC; CDR3aa: CASSDTSNYGYTF
v_gene: TRBV19; j_gene: TRBJ1-6; d_gene: NA; abundance: NA; CDR3nt: TGTGCCAGTAGTTCCTACAGCGTCATTAATTCACCCCTCCACTTT; CDR3aa: CASSSYSVINSPLHF
v_gene: TRBV5-1; j_gene: TRBJ2-3; d_gene: NA; abundance: NA; CDR3nt: TGCGCCAGCAGCCCTTACAGGAGATCACAGGCAGATACGCAGTATTTT; CDR3aa: CASSPYRRSQADTQYF
v_gene: TRBV27; j_gene: TRBJ2-3; d_gene: NA; abundance: NA; CDR3nt: TGTGCCAGCAGTTTATATGGTGATAGGGATACGCAGTATTTT; CDR3aa: CASSLYGDRDTQYF
v_gene: TRBV5-1; j_gene: TRBJ2-7; d_gene: NA; abundance: NA; CDR3nt: TGCGCCAGCAGCTTGGCGGTTGGGGCCTCCTACGAGCAGTACTTC; CDR3aa: CASSLAVGASYEQYF
v_gene: TRBV21-1; j_gene: TRBJ2-7; d_gene: NA; abundance: NA; CDR3nt: TGTGCCAGCAGCAAGGGGTCTGAACGAGCAAGGTCCTCGGAAGGGGCCTTCCTTGTACGGGAGCAGTACTTC; CDR3aa: CASSKGSERARSSEGAFLVREQYF
v_gene: TRBV11-2; j_gene: TRBJ2-3; d_gene: NA; abundance: once; CDR3nt: TGTGCCAGCAGCTTAGCCCGTGAGGCAGATACGCAGTATTTT; CDR3aa: CASSLAREADTQYF
v_gene: TRBV24-1; j_gene: TRBJ2-1; d_gene: NA; abundance: NA; CDR3nt: TGTGCCACCAGCCGCAGCATCCCAAGCTCCTACAATGAGCAGTTCTTC; CDR3aa: CATSRSIPSSYNEQFF
v_gene: TRBV6-5; j_gene: TRBJ1-3; d_gene: NA; abundance: NA; CDR3nt: TGTGCCAGCAGTTACCAGGGCTCTGGAAACACCATATATTTT; CDR3aa: CASSYQGSGNTIYF
v_gene: TRBV27; j_gene: TRBJ2-7; d_gene: NA; abundance: NA; CDR3nt: TGTGCCAGCAGAGGGTCCGGGTACGAGCAGTACTTC; CDR3aa: CASRGSGYEQYF
v_gene: TRBV18; j_gene: TRBJ2-5; d_gene: TRBD1; abundance: NA; CDR3nt: TGTGCCAGCTCGCAGACAGGGGAAGAGACCCAGTACTTC; CDR3aa: CASSQTGEETQYF
v_gene: TRBV10-3; j_gene: TRBJ1-1; d_gene: NA; abundance: NA; CDR3nt: TGTGCCATCAGTGCCGGGAGGAACACTGAAGCTTTCTTT; CDR3aa: CAISAGRNTEAFF
v_gene: TRBV28; j_gene: TRBJ2-7; d_gene: NA; abundance: NA; CDR3nt: TGTGCCAGCAGTTTGGCTTCCTACGAGCAGTACTTC; CDR3aa: CASSLASYEQYF
v_gene: TRBV12-3/TRBV12-4; j_gene: TRBJ1-1; d_gene: NA; abundance: NA; CDR3nt: TGTGCCAGCAGTTTTGGGCAGGTTGAAGCTTTCTTT; CDR3aa: CASSFGQVEAFF
v_gene: TRBV2; j_gene: TRBJ1-2; d_gene: TRBD1; abundance: NA; CDR3nt: TGTGCCAGCAGGGGACAGGGGGTATATGGCTACACCTTC; CDR3aa: CASRGQGVYGYTF
v_gene: TRBV9; j_gene: TRBJ2-5; d_gene: NA; abundance: NA; CDR3nt: TGTGCCAGCAGCTTGGGATTTCAAGAGACCCAGTACTTC; CDR3aa: CASSLGFQETQYF
v_gene: TRBV24-1; j_gene: TRBJ2-2; d_gene: NA; abundance: NA; CDR3nt: TGTGCCACCAGTGATTTCGGGCGGGGGCGTGACGGGGAGCTGTTTTTT; CDR3aa: CATSDFGRGRDGELFF